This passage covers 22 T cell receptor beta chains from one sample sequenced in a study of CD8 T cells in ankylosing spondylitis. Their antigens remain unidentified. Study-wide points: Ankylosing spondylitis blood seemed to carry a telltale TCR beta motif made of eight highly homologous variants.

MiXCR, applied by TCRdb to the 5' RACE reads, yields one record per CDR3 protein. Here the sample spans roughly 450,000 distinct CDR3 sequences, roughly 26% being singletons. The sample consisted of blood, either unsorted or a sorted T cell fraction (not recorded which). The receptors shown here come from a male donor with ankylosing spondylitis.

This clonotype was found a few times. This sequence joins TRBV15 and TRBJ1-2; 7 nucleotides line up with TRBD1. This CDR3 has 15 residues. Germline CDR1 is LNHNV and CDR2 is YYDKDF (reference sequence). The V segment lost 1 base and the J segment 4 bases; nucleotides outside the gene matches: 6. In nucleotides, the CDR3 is TGTGCCACCAGCAGAGCTTTGGGACAGCTCTATGGCTACACCTTC. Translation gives CATSRALGQLYGYTF.

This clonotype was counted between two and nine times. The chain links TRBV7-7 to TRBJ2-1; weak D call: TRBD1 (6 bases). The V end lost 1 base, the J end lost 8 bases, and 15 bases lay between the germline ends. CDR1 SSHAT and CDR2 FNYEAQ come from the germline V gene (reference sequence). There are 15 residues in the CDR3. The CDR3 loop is CASSLVGGEGDEQFF. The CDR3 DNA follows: TGTGCCAGCAGCTTAGTTGGGGGCGAGGGCGATGAGCAGTTCTTC.

The CDR3 DNA sequence: TGTGCCAGCACCAGGGACAGAAGCTCTGGGGCCAACGTCCTGACTTTC. Translating gives CASTRDRSSGANVLTF. The chain combines TRBV7-9 with TRBJ2-6; 7 nucleotides line up with TRBD1. Per the germline V gene, CDR1 is SEHNR and CDR2 is FQNEAQ (reference sequence). The CDR3 length is 16 residues. The V and J ends lost 7 bases and 0 bases, in that order; junction bases with no gene match: 6.

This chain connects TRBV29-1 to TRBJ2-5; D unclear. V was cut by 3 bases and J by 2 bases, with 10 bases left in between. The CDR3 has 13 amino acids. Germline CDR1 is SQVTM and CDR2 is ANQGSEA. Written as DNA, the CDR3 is TGCAGCGTTGAGTTTGGGTTGCAAGAGACCCAGTACTTC. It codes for CSVEFGLQETQYF.

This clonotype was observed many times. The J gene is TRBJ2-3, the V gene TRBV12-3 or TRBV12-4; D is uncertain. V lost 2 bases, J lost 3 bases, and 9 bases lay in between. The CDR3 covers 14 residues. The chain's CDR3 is CASSLPTRTDTQYF. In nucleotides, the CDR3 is TGTGCCAGCAGTTTACCGACACGAACAGATACGCAGTATTTT.

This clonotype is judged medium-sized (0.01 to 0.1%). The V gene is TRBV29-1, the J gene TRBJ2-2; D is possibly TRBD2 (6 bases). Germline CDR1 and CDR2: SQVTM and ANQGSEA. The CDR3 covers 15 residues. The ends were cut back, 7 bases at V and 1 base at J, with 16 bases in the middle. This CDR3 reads CSALRRGGNTGELFF. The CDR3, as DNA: TGCAGCGCCCTTAGGAGGGGCGGGAACACCGGGGAGCTGTTTTTT.

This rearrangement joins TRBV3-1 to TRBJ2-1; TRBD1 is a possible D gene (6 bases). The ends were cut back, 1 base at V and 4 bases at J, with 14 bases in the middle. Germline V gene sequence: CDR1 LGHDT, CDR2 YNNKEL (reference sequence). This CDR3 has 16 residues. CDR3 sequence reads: CASSQVPSQGYNEQFF. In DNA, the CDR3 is TGTGCCAGCAGCCAAGTCCCCTCACAGGGATACAATGAGCAGTTCTTC.

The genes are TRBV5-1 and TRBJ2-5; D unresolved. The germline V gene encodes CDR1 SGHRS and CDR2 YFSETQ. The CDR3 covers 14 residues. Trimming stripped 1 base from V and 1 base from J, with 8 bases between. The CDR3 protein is CASSLKGIQETQYF. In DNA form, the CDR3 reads TGCGCCAGCAGCTTGAAAGGGATCCAAGAGACCCAGTACTTC.

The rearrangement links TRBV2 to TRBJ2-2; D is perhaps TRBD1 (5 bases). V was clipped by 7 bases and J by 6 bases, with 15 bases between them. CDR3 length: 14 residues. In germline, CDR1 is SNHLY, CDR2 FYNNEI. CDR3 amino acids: CASKVVKGPGELFF. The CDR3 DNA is TGTGCCAGCAAAGTGGTCAAGGGGCCCGGGGAGCTGTTTTTT.

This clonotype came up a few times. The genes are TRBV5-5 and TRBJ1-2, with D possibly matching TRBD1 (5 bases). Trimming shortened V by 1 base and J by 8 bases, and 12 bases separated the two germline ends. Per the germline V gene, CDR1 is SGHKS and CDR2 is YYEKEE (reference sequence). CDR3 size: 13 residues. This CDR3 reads CASSLFGREGYTF. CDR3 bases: TGTGCCAGCAGCTTGTTTGGCAGGGAGGGCTACACCTTC.

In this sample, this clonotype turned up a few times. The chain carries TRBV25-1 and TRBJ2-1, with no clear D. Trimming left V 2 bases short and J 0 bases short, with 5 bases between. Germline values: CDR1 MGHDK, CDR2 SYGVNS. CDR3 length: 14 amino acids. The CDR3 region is CASSEPSSYNEQFF. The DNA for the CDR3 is TGTGCCAGCAGTGAACCGAGCTCCTACAATGAGCAGTTCTTC.

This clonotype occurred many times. The CDR3 reads CASSLDAGGTDTQYF. The CDR3 bases are TGCGCCAGCAGCTTGGATGCGGGAGGCACAGATACGCAGTATTTT. The V and J genes are TRBV5-1 and TRBJ2-3; the match to TRBD2 covers 7 bases. CDR1 SGHRS and CDR2 YFSETQ come from the germline V gene. The CDR3 loop spans 15 amino acids. The V segment lost 0 bases and the J segment 1 base; nucleotides outside the gene matches: 2.

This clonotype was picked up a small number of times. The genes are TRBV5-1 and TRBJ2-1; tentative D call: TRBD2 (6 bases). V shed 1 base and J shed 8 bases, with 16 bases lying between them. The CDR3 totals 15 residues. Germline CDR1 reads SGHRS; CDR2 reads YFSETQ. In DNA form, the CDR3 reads TGCGCCAGCAGCTTGTTCGGGACTTCCCACGATGAGCAGTTCTTC. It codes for CASSLFGTSHDEQFF. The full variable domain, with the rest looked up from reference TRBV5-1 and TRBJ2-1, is KAGVTQTPRYLIKTRGQQVTLSCSPISGHRSVSWYQQTPGQGLQFLFEYFSETQRNKGNFPGRFSGRQFSNSRSEMNVSTLELGDSALYLCASSLFGTSHDEQFFGPGTRLTVL.

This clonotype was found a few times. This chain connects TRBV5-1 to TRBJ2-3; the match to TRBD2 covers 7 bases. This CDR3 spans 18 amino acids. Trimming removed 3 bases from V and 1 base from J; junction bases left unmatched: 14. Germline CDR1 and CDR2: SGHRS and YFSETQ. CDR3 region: CASSSYLAAGAGTDTQYF. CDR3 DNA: TGCGCCAGCAGCTCCTATCTGGCCGCGGGAGCTGGCACAGATACGCAGTATTTT.

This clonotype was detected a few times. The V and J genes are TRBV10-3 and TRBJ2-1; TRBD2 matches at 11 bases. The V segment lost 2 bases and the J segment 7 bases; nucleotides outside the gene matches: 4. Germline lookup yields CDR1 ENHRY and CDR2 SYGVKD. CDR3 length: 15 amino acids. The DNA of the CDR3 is TGTGCCATCAGTGAGCCGACTAGCGGGAAGAATGAGCAGTTCTTC. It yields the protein CAISEPTSGKNEQFF.

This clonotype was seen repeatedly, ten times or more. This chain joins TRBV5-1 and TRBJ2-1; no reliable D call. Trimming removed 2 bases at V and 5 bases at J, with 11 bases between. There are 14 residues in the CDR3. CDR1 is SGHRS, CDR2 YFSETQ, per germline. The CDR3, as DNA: TGCGCCAGCAGCTTAGTGGCCGGAAACAATGAGCAGTTCTTC. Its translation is CASSLVAGNNEQFF.

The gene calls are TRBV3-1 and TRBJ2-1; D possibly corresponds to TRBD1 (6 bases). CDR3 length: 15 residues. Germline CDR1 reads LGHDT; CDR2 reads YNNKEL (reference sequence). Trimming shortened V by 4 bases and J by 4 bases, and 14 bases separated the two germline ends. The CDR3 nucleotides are TGTGCCAGCAGCCGTAACAGGGTTCTATACAATGAGCAGTTCTTC. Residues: CASSRNRVLYNEQFF.

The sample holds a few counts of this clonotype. The DNA for the CDR3 is TGTGCCAGCAACAAACAGGGCTCCTACGAGCAGTACGTC. Encoded protein: CASNKQGSYEQYV. The J gene is TRBJ2-7, the V gene TRBV28; the D gene is possibly TRBD1 (6 bases). Trimming cost V 7 bases and J 0 bases, with 10 bases left between them. The V gene's germline CDR1 is MDHEN and CDR2 SYDVKM. The CDR3 is made up of 13 amino acids.

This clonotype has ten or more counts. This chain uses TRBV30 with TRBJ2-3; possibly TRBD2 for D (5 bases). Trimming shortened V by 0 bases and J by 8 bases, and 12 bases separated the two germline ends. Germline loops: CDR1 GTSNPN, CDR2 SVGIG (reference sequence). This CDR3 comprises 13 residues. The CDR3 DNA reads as TGTGCCTGGAGTGTACCTGGAGGAGGTACGCAGTATTTT. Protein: CAWSVPGGGTQYF.

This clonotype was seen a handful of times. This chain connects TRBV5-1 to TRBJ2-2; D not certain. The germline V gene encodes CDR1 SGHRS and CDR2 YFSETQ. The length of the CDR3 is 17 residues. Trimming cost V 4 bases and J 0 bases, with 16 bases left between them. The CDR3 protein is CASSVPTSTPNTGELFF. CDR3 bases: TGCGCCAGCAGCGTCCCTACTTCGACCCCGAACACCGGGGAGCTGTTTTTT.

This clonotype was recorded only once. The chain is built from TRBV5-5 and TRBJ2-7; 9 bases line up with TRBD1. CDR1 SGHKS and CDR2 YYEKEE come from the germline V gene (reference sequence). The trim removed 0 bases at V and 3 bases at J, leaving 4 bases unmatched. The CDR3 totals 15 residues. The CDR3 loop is CASSLEGTGFYEQYV. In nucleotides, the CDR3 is TGTGCCAGCAGCTTGGAAGGGACAGGGTTCTACGAGCAGTACGTC.

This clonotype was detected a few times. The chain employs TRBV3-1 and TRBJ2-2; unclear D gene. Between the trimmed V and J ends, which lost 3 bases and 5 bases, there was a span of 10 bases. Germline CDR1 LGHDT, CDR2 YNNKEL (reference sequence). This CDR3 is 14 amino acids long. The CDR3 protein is CASSHQRITGELFF. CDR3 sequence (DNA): TGTGCCAGCAGCCATCAGCGAATAACCGGGGAGCTGTTTTTT. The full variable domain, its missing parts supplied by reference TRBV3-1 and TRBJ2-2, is DTAVSQTPKYLVTQMGNDKSIKCEQNLGHDTMYWYKQDSKKFLKIMFSYNNKELIINETVPNRFSPKSPDKAHLNLHINSLELGDSAVYFCASSHQRITGELFFGEGSRLTVL.